This is a list of T cell receptor beta chains from one sample in a study of response to subunit inactivated influenza vaccine. TCRdb fed the RT-PCR reads into MiXCR, producing one record per CDR3 protein. The sample lists fewer than 750,000 distinct CDR3 sequences, 12% to 15% occurring once. Sample: PBMCs from blood, taken 11 to 12 days after vaccination. Every receptor here comes from a man between 50 and 59 years old who received an inactivated influenza vaccine. CDR3s include the opening cysteine and the closing phenylalanine or tryptophan.

J gene	V gene	CDR3 protein
TRBJ2-1	TRBV11-2	CASSLEGYSYNEQFF
TRBJ2-7	TRBV6-1	CASHYRDRGREQYF
TRBJ2-5	TRBV29-1	CSVPLTGPETQYF
TRBJ2-5	TRBV4-3	CASSQQRGETQYF
TRBJ1-4	TRBV12-3/TRBV12-4	CASSTSAGTGKLFF
TRBJ2-1	TRBV20-1	CSARESRGGYNEQFF
TRBJ1-5	TRBV20-1	CSAREFLEHQPQHF
TRBJ2-5	TRBV28	CASSIHGQGTTQYF
TRBJ2-1	TRBV29-1	CSVEWRARASYNEQFF
TRBJ2-7	TRBV5-1	CASSLTGQGGYEQYF
TRBJ2-4	TRBV10-3	CAISDDRVSDPPHF
TRBJ2-1	TRBV3-1	CASSPGLAGLNEQFF
TRBJ2-2	TRBV4-2	CASSQEWDRGLVGELFF
TRBJ1-2	TRBV12-3/TRBV12-4	CASSPARNNYGYTF
TRBJ2-3	TRBV3-1	CASSQAAGQPDTQYF
TRBJ2-2	TRBV15	CATTPGRGTGELFF
TRBJ2-3	TRBV18	CASSPASISTDTQYF
TRBJ1-6	TRBV6-1	CASSENSYSPLHF
TRBJ2-7	TRBV12-3/TRBV12-4	CASRPGQGGYEQYF
TRBJ2-2	TRBV5-4	CASSLVYEEELFF
TRBJ2-2	TRBV5-1	CASSLTVGANTGELFF
TRBJ2-6	TRBV2	CASTGTGVSGANVLTF
TRBJ2-7	TRBV7-2	CASSFGGGRSNEQYF
TRBJ2-3	TRBV6-1	CASIPTSGPHTQYF
TRBJ1-6	TRBV20-1	CSARKGASDSPLHF
TRBJ2-2	TRBV10-3	CAISENTGELFF
TRBJ2-2	TRBV5-1	CASSLPGGGTGELFF
TRBJ2-3	TRBV4-3	CASSRDGQGARDTQYF
TRBJ1-4	TRBV4-2	CASSQEQKGQLFF